Sequencing of this T cell receptor beta chain was carried out in a study of vaccination effects on CD4 cells after COVID-19. As for the study in general: Vaccination of participants consisted of two doses of either the BNT162b2 or mRNA-1273 vaccine.

CD4+ T cell isolation took place after less than 13 days of culture. Prior SARS-CoV-2 infection was absent in the vaccine recipients, as shown by negative nucleocapsid antibodies. IL-2 medium supplanted half the medium on days 3 and 7. The method was immunoSEQ multiplex PCR; TCRdb's version includes in-frame clones alone and lacks a portion of them. Counted here are 35,000 to 40,000 clones, 60% to 75% occurring once; the ten biggest clones make up about 3%. V lost 3 bases and J lost 4; bases outside the gene matches: 6. The CDR3 length is 15 residues. CDR1 and CDR2 from the germline V gene are MDHEN and SYDVKM. Study results and limitations: Recruitment yielded few convalescent patients, and the study had no early post-infection timepoints.

This clone showed up just a few times. What it recognizes is unknown. The chain has TRBV28 and TRBJ1-2, with 9 nucleotides matching TRBD1. The receptor's source is a human donor who received a COVID-19 vaccine. Source: CD4+ T cells from PBMCs cultured without peptide, taken before COVID-19 vaccination. The CDR3 DNA reads TGTGCCAGCAGTTTTTGGGGACAGGGAGCCTATGGCTACACCTTC. This gives the protein CASSFWGQGAYGYTF.